This T cell receptor (beta chain) originates from a study of CD8 T cells in ankylosing spondylitis. Overall study results and limits: Ankylosing spondylitis blood appeared to be characterized by a TCR beta motif of fewer than ten highly homologous variants.

Germline V gene lookup returns CDR1 SGHRS and CDR2 YFSETQ. With V trimmed by 4 bases and J by 5 bases, 7 bases remained unmatched. This CDR3 has 14 residues. As concerns this clonotype: Its antigen remains unidentified.

TCRdb re-analysed the 5' RACE reads in MiXCR, keeping a single row per CDR3 protein. The profile shows 250,000 to 300,000 distinct CDR3 sequences, around 19% of them singletons. This TCR derives from a male donor with ankylosing spondylitis or in good health (not recorded which). The sequenced sample consisted of blood, either unsorted or a sorted T cell fraction (not recorded which). The chain links TRBV5-1 to TRBJ1-2; 8 bases line up with TRBD1. The CDR3 region has the DNA TGCGCCAGCAGCACCGGACAGGGAGGATATGGCTACACCTTC. It encodes CASSTGQGGYGYTF.